The rows below give T cell receptor beta chains drawn from one sample of a study of T cells in localized non-small cell lung cancer. The data were produced by immunoSEQ multiplex PCR, yet TCRdb's version contains in-frame clones alone and is incomplete. The sample gives roughly 40,000 clones, 65% to 90% of which show up once; around 7.3% is in the top ten. The specimen was peripheral blood mononuclear cells, collected before any cancer treatment. Receptor source: a male donor older than 55 with stage II lung adenocarcinoma. The CDR3 runs from the conserved cysteine through the conserved F or W. Fields, in order: CDR3 protein, CDR3 DNA, clone size, J gene, D gene, V gene. A D gene is named only where the DNA matches it firmly. Size is omitted from some rows. Given values are once, few, many or a class for expanded clones.

CDR3 protein: CASSPPQGNTEAFF
CDR3 DNA: TGTGCCAGCAGCCCGCCTCAGGGGAACACTGAAGCTTTCTTT
clone size: NA
J gene: TRBJ1-1
D gene: NA
V gene: TRBV5-6

CDR3 protein: CASSQYRGYNEQFF
CDR3 DNA: TGTGCCAGCAGTCAGTACAGGGGGTACAATGAGCAGTTCTTC
clone size: NA
J gene: TRBJ2-1
D gene: TRBD1
V gene: TRBV28

CDR3 protein: CASSVGGRGYGYTF
CDR3 DNA: TGTGCCAGCAGTGTGGGGGGCAGAGGCTATGGCTACACCTTC
clone size: NA
J gene: TRBJ1-2
D gene: NA
V gene: TRBV2

CDR3 protein: CASSMDFATNEKLFF
CDR3 DNA: TGTGCCAGCAGCATGGACTTTGCAACTAATGAAAAACTGTTTTTT
clone size: NA
J gene: TRBJ1-4
D gene: NA
V gene: TRBV11-2

CDR3 protein: CAWTLGYYNYGYTF
CDR3 DNA: TGTGCCTGGACCCTAGGTTACTATAACTATGGCTACACCTTC
clone size: NA
J gene: TRBJ1-2
D gene: NA
V gene: TRBV30

CDR3 protein: CASSLQLAGVGEQYF
CDR3 DNA: TGTGCCAGCAGCTTGCAACTAGCGGGAGTGGGTGAGCAGTACTTC
clone size: NA
J gene: TRBJ2-7
D gene: TRBD2
V gene: TRBV5-4

CDR3 protein: CASSRRDEGNTIYF
CDR3 DNA: TGTGCCAGCAGCCGCCGGGACGAGGGAAACACCATATATTTT
clone size: NA
J gene: TRBJ1-3
D gene: NA
V gene: TRBV11-3

CDR3 protein: CAWSPNGLFLKGGYTF
CDR3 DNA: TGTGCCTGGAGTCCGAACGGACTGTTCCTCAAGGGAGGCTACACCTTC
clone size: NA
J gene: TRBJ1-2
D gene: NA
V gene: TRBV30

CDR3 protein: CASSIREGQPQHF
CDR3 DNA: TGTGCCAGTAGTATCCGTGAAGGGCAGCCCCAGCATTTT
clone size: NA
J gene: TRBJ1-5
D gene: NA
V gene: TRBV19

CDR3 protein: CASIDRGARNEKLFF
CDR3 DNA: TGTGCCAGCATCGATCGGGGGGCGCGTAATGAAAAACTGTTTTTT
clone size: NA
J gene: TRBJ1-4
D gene: NA
V gene: TRBV28

CDR3 protein: CSVLQGRDQPQHF
CDR3 DNA: TGCAGCGTTTTACAGGGGAGAGACCAGCCCCAGCATTTT
clone size: NA
J gene: TRBJ1-5
D gene: TRBD1
V gene: TRBV29-1

CDR3 protein: CSVGLAEPYEQYF
CDR3 DNA: TGCAGCGTTGGACTAGCGGAACCCTACGAGCAGTACTTC
clone size: medium-sized
J gene: TRBJ2-7
D gene: TRBD2
V gene: TRBV29-1

CDR3 protein: CASSLGGQSNDNEQFF
CDR3 DNA: TGTGCCAGCAGCTTAGGGGGACAGTCCAACGACAATGAGCAGTTCTTC
clone size: NA
J gene: TRBJ2-1
D gene: TRBD1
V gene: TRBV7-8

CDR3 protein: CASSVRGTFSLSGANVLTF
CDR3 DNA: TGTGCCAGCAGCGTGCGTGGGACATTTAGCCTCTCTGGGGCCAACGTCCTGACTTTC
clone size: NA
J gene: TRBJ2-6
D gene: NA
V gene: TRBV28

CDR3 protein: CASSLDSGNTIYF
CDR3 DNA: TGCGCCAGCAGCCTGGACTCTGGAAACACCATATATTTT
clone size: NA
J gene: TRBJ1-3
D gene: NA
V gene: TRBV5-1

CDR3 protein: CASSSGNTPYEQYF
CDR3 DNA: TGTGCCAGCAGCTCGGGGAATACCCCCTACGAGCAGTACTTC
clone size: NA
J gene: TRBJ2-7
D gene: NA
V gene: TRBV27

CDR3 protein: CASRDMGQFFYGYTF
CDR3 DNA: TGTGCCAGCCGCGATATGGGACAATTTTTCTATGGCTACACCTTC
clone size: NA
J gene: TRBJ1-2
D gene: NA
V gene: TRBV5-6

CDR3 protein: CAARSATDTQYF
CDR3 DNA: TGTGCCGCCAGGTCCGCCACAGATACGCAGTATTTT
clone size: NA
J gene: TRBJ2-3
D gene: NA
V gene: TRBV6-6

CDR3 protein: CASSSLAGGSYNEQFF
CDR3 DNA: TGTGCCAGCAGCTCCCTAGCGGGAGGGTCCTACAATGAGCAGTTCTTC
clone size: NA
J gene: TRBJ2-1
D gene: TRBD2
V gene: TRBV7-2

CDR3 protein: CASSQDGSGANVLTF
CDR3 DNA: TGCGCCAGCAGCCAAGACGGGTCTGGGGCCAACGTCCTGACTTTC
clone size: NA
J gene: TRBJ2-6
D gene: NA
V gene: TRBV4-3

CDR3 protein: CASSEVDRAVTEAFF
CDR3 DNA: TGTGCCAGCAGCGAAGTCGACAGGGCTGTAACTGAAGCTTTCTTT
clone size: NA
J gene: TRBJ1-1
D gene: TRBD1
V gene: TRBV4-2

CDR3 protein: CASSARTDYGYTF
CDR3 DNA: TGTGCCAGCAGTGCCAGGACAGACTATGGCTACACCTTC
clone size: NA
J gene: TRBJ1-2
D gene: NA
V gene: TRBV6-1

CDR3 protein: CASSIDGLTFNTGELFF
CDR3 DNA: TGTGCCAGTAGTATAGATGGGCTCACGTTCAACACCGGGGAGCTGTTTTTT
clone size: few
J gene: TRBJ2-2
D gene: NA
V gene: TRBV19

CDR3 protein: CASSPSYGDTQYF
CDR3 DNA: TGTGCCAGTAGTCCAAGTTACGGTGATACGCAGTATTTT
clone size: NA
J gene: TRBJ2-3
D gene: NA
V gene: TRBV19

CDR3 protein: CASTLRSRGNTEAFF
CDR3 DNA: TGTGCCAGTACCTTAAGAAGCAGGGGGAACACTGAAGCTTTCTTT
clone size: NA
J gene: TRBJ1-1
D gene: NA
V gene: TRBV19

CDR3 protein: CASSPRSGSSYEQYF
CDR3 DNA: TGCGCCAGCAGCCCTAGGAGCGGGAGTTCCTACGAGCAGTACTTC
clone size: NA
J gene: TRBJ2-7
D gene: TRBD2
V gene: TRBV4-1

CDR3 protein: CASTTGKGGSRTDTQYF
CDR3 DNA: TGTGCCAGCACCACAGGGAAGGGCGGGAGTAGGACAGATACGCAGTATTTT
clone size: NA
J gene: TRBJ2-3
D gene: NA
V gene: TRBV28

CDR3 protein: CASSPLGGNTGELFF
CDR3 DNA: TGTGCCAGCAGCCCCCTCGGAGGGAACACCGGGGAGCTGTTTTTT
clone size: once
J gene: TRBJ2-2
D gene: NA
V gene: TRBV9

CDR3 protein: CSAQTIDRVLSGAFF
CDR3 DNA: TGCAGCGCCCAAACAATAGACAGGGTCTTATCGGGCGCTTTCTTT
clone size: NA
J gene: TRBJ1-1
D gene: TRBD1
V gene: TRBV29-1

CDR3 protein: CASSIVHFDYEQYF
CDR3 DNA: TGTGCCAGTAGTATAGTCCACTTCGACTACGAGCAGTACTTC
clone size: NA
J gene: TRBJ2-7
D gene: NA
V gene: TRBV19

CDR3 protein: CASRPNRGRSTEAFF
CDR3 DNA: TGTGCCAGCAGACCAAACAGGGGGCGCAGCACTGAAGCTTTCTTT
clone size: NA
J gene: TRBJ1-1
D gene: TRBD1
V gene: TRBV6-4

CDR3 protein: CASSRQGAGGQPQHF
CDR3 DNA: TGTGCCAGCAGTAGACAGGGGGCGGGAGGTCAGCCCCAGCATTTT
clone size: NA
J gene: TRBJ1-5
D gene: TRBD1
V gene: TRBV2